The 3 T cell receptor beta chains in this list originate from one sample, sequenced in a study of shared clonotypes between healthy human individuals. Sequencing used immunoSEQ multiplex PCR; TCRdb keeps in-frame clones, though not all of them. The sample records some 360,000 clones, around 79% being singletons. The sequencing input was memory CD4+ T cells sorted from blood. Subset indicated: CD45RA-negative fraction. The source of these receptors is a man aged 25 to 45 in good health.

In its sample, this clone was seen once. The chain has TRBV5-6 and TRBJ2-1, with 9 bases lining up with TRBD1. J gave up 8 bases and V 4 bases, and 10 bases lay outside the gene matches. Per the germline V gene, CDR1 is SGHDT and CDR2 is YYEEEE. This CDR3 spans 15 amino acids. DNA of the CDR3: TGTGCCAGCAGCGAGCCGGGACAGGGTTCCCATGAGCAGTTCTTC. Translation: CASSEPGQGSHEQFF. The whole variable domain, filled in from reference TRBV5-6 and TRBJ2-1, reads DAGVTQSPTHLIKTRGQQVTLRCSPKSGHDTVSWYQQALGQGPQFIFQYYEEEERQRGNFPDRFSGHQFPNYSSELNVNALLLGDSALYLCASSEPGQGSHEQFFGPGTRLTVL.

With regard to this clone: The identical CDR3 is also encoded by other nucleotide sequences in the sample. The chain links TRBV5-1 to TRBJ2-7; D ambiguous. Deletions cut 0 bases from V and 3 bases from J, with 4 bases between. CDR1 is SGHRS, CDR2 YFSETQ, per germline. CDR3 length: 12 amino acids. For the CDR3, the DNA is TGCGCCAGCAGCTTGGGGGACTACGAGCAGTACTTC. This translates into CASSLGDYEQYF. Full variable domain (remainder filled in from reference TRBV5-1 and TRBJ2-7): KAGVTQTPRYLIKTRGQQVTLSCSPISGHRSVSWYQQTPGQGLQFLFEYFSETQRNKGNFPGRFSGRQFSNSRSEMNVSTLELGDSALYLCASSLGDYEQYFGPGTRLTVT.

The chain couples TRBV9 to TRBJ2-3; D call uncertain. V lost 0 bases to trimming and J lost 0 bases, with 11 bases between them. Germline values: CDR1 SGDLS, CDR2 YYNGEE. The CDR3 contains 16 residues. The CDR3 reads CASSVATKTSTDTQYF. CDR3 bases: TGTGCCAGCAGCGTAGCTACAAAGACTAGCACAGATACGCAGTATTTT.